One TCR beta chain is described in this entry. Its antigen is still unknown. Base-call qualities are not available, and no considerably larger clone is one nucleotide away. The cohort comprised under 700 healthy bone marrow donors. Cohort members were all nominally healthy when sampled, although unrecorded immune exposures were likely present. The donor tested CMV seropositive and was one of the 289 seropositive cohort members. Each donor provided a peripheral blood sample, and peripheral blood mononuclear cells were used for TCR beta sequencing. Genomic DNA extraction from the blood cell samples was performed with the Qiagen DNeasy Blood Extraction Kit. This sample is drawn from a study of cytomegalovirus exposure and HLA in healthy donors (dated by TCRdb to about 2017). In terms of the full investigation: An earlier analysis of approximately 640 of the donors reported about 250 Gb of sequence data and some 120 million unique TCR beta sequences from 190 million or so T cells. A separate validation cohort of approximately 120 different subjects was used in addition to the approximately 700-subject first cohort. The number of typed donors differed by locus: about 620-640 for A, B, C, DRB1 and DQB1; about 520 for DQA1; 606 for DPA1; and some 450 for DPB1. All discovery cohort repertoires had been generated using a single sequencing platform. HLA typing included class I and class II loci at four-digit resolution. Approximately 310 gigabases of sequencing data and tens of millions of unique TCR sequences were included in an early release covering 550 to 800 HLA-typed donors. To predict cytomegalovirus infection status, the study combined high-throughput TCR immunosequencing, statistical association of individual TCRs with disease status, and machine learning. Donor age, sex, ethnicity and CMV serostatus were compiled together with the repertoire data. On average, about 240,000 unique TCR beta nucleotide sequences were sequenced per donor among several hundred genotyped donors of the cohort, with roughly 18% of those sequences being non-productive. An earlier analysis of 587 of the donors used high-throughput TCR beta sequencing to judge whether each TCR beta V gene segment behaved as functional or pseudogenic. In the later analysis, no new phenotypic data were used to find candidate immune exposures; instead, reliance was placed on TCR beta sequences and their occurrence across donors. The study was designed to test whether signatures of past pathogen exposure could be identified by cataloging public T cell receptors. Genome-wide SNP genotypes for about 65% of the roughly 700 donors were used in a later genetic analysis, which treated that subset as a discovery cohort. Using immunosequencing, the study profiled T cell repertoires from about 650 subjects and related those repertoires to cytomegalovirus serostatus. A handful of DR-DQ haplotypes were handled as single units for association and clustering because linkage in the cohort was strong. Of the 300 to 450 genotyped donors, approximately 80% fell in the genetic ancestry cluster associated with self-reported Caucasian donors. To study patterns of TCR occurrence, a later analysis re-analyzed previously published TCR beta repertoires from hundreds of donors and added high-resolution HLA genotyping.

The paper as a whole reports these results and caveats: Because HLA typing was missing for some donors at each locus, association tests included only the typed subset. According to a later analysis, TCR association rates differed among HLA loci, with DRB1 alleles showing the most associated TCRs and HLA-C alleles showing the fewest. It was suggested by the authors that the approach could potentially be generalized to other disease states and immunological phenotypes. A total of fewer than 200 TCR beta chains were listed by the study as associated with cytomegalovirus. Presence/absence analyses assumed roughly uniform sequencing depth across donors, an assumption that may not hold. The earlier analysis of 587 of the donors excluded roughly 17 rarely observed V segments, including chromosome 9 orphons, because counts were too low. Assigning TCR associations to individual alleles was difficult when HLA alleles, especially DR and DQ, strongly co-occurred. Most TCR sequences were observed very rarely across donors, whereas some public TCRs were present in many individuals. Correlated functional status among segregating V segments might be attributable to linkage disequilibrium, but an unknown experimental factor could not be ruled out. In a later genetic analysis, a missense DCLRE1C variant was associated with V-gene and J-gene trimming of TCR beta chains, and the association was replicated in an independent cohort. A later analysis found that HLA-associated TCR beta chains were more clonally expanded and had lower generation probabilities than equally common non-associated chains. Compared with the 666-donor mean, donors in an Asian-associated ancestry cluster had fewer N-insertions in productive TCRs, according to a later genetic analysis. A further reported finding was that TCR beta sequences accurately predicted the HLA-A and HLA-B alleles for most subjects in the first cohort. Only TCR beta chains were sequenced in this cohort, and the absence of alpha or paired-chain data limited detectable features. In vitro tests confirmed that a few of the cytomegalovirus-associated TCR beta chains recognize cytomegalovirus antigens. In both the original and validation cohorts, the classifier was reported to diagnose cytomegalovirus status with high specificity and sensitivity. Specific HLA alleles were associated with 15,000 to 20,000 TCR beta sequences at a false discovery rate of 0.05 in a later analysis. Because the 87-base-pair reads could not distinguish some IMGT-functional V segments, including TRBV6-2 and TRBV6-3, those segments were excluded. An earlier analysis of around 600 of the donors showed that most TCR beta V segments appeared in productive rearrangements either about 90% or about 30% of the time, which broadly matched IMGT annotations. A group of highly shared sequence variants was considered likely to be a technical artifact of the sequencing pipeline. The only immune exposure information available for the cohort was CMV serostatus. In a later analysis, most CMV-associated TCR beta chains were found to appear HLA-restricted, with HLA associations seemingly driven largely by CMV exposure. In a later analysis, several top co-occurrence clusters were reported to appear linked to parvovirus B19, influenza, CMV and Epstein-Barr virus.

Library construction relied on the immunoSEQ multiplex PCR assay. For the multiplex PCR, a mixture combining 60 forward primers for TCR Vbeta segments and 13 reverse primers for TCR Jbeta segments was used. The CDR3 region of rearranged TCR beta genes was amplified from genomic DNA by a multiplex PCR assay. The Illumina HiSeq System was used to sequence the amplified TCR beta libraries as 87-base-pair reads. As for how the authors treated the data: A later analysis tallied tens of millions of unique TCR beta chains across the 666 repertoires, and some 10 million of those chains were shared by two or more donors. Raw reads were error-corrected and collapsed into unique sequences with a nearest-neighbor algorithm that merged closely related sequences to remove PCR and sequencing errors. Alignment of CDR3 sequences to IMGT reference sequences was used to assign V, D and J gene segments. Each retained sequence needed at least a six-nucleotide match to both a V gene segment and a J gene segment. A rearrangement counted as productive if the CDR3 had no stop codons and remained in frame with V and J, and every other rearrangement counted as non-productive. Following IMGT convention, CDR3 was defined as the stretch from the second conserved V-encoded cysteine to the conserved J-encoded phenylalanine. In an earlier analysis of 550 to 650 of the donors, sequences lacking an unambiguous match to a single V gene segment were excluded. An earlier analysis of 587 of the donors classified V segments as functional when productive rearrangements were above 56.7% and as segregating when the standard deviation between donors was above 5%. A statistical classification framework was developed to diagnose cytomegalovirus status using the catalog of TCR beta chain sequences. In a later analysis, TCR nucleotide sequences were compared against IMGT/GENE-DB human TR gene sequences so that V and J genes could be assigned. In a later analysis, CDR3 sequences and most-parsimonious VDJ recombination scenarios were assigned using the TCRdist pipeline. In a later analysis, every TCR beta chain was defined by the combination of its CDR3 amino acid sequence and its V-gene family, and reads without a unique V-gene family were dropped. A later analysis removed 550 to 700 highly shared, low-generation-probability nucleotide sequences to deal with suspected cross-contamination and a sequencing artifact. In a later analysis, a clonal expansion index was calculated for each public chain from normalized within-repertoire ranks of inferred template counts. In a later analysis, generation probabilities were computed using a VDJ recombination model fitted to out-of-frame rearrangements, and the results were checked against IGoR. In a later analysis, TCR-TCR, TCR-HLA and TCR-CMV co-occurrence was scored with hypergeometric tests, and a repertoire-size bias correction was applied to TCR pairs. In a later analysis, false discovery rates were estimated by permuting HLA or CMV assignments 20 times. A later analysis grouped co-occurring TCRs with DBSCAN, adding TCRdist sequence similarity when clustering within HLA-allele-positive subsets. Co-occurrence clustering excluded repertoires with fewer than 30,000 or more than 120,000 public chains, plus five with anomalous nucleotide sharing. TCRdb carries this immuneACCESS record with in-frame sequences only. Its versions omit some clonotypes, under half of them owing to an unresolved V gene in the studies checked, with the rest unexplained. From that table come the V and J calls and clone size; the DNA was used to work out D and trimming. Present in this sample are about 120,000 clones, 75% to 90% of which were seen just once. 7.5% to 9% of the sample belongs to the ten largest clones.

V is shortened by 1 base, J by 8 bases, and the region joining them spans 11 bases. Measured from the cysteine to the phenylalanine, the CDR3 is 13 residues long. Left in the record is the CDR3 DNA by itself, 39 bases read in frame from the first base. CDR1 and CDR2 are read off the germline V gene as SGHTA and FQGNSA. The specimen sequenced was PBMCs. This chain is built from TRBV7-2 and TRBJ1-2; the D gene is unclear. This receptor was obtained from a female donor in good health and CMV-seropositive. The CDR3 region has the sequence CASSLGESRGYTF. The nucleotide sequence reads as follows: TGTGCCAGCAGCTTAGGGGAGAGCAGAGGCTACACCTTC.